The 10 T cell receptor beta chains given below trace back to one sample, sequenced in a study of early T cells in non-severe SARS-CoV-2 infection. TCRdb reprocessed the 5' RACE reads via MiXCR and lists one record per CDR3 protein. Found here are 25,000 to 35,000 distinct CDR3 sequences, approximately 6.4% of them singletons; the top ten hold 30% to 35%. This specimen consisted of whole blood, obtained at baseline. The receptor set was obtained from an adult who was a healthcare worker with PCR-confirmed SARS-CoV-2 infection or an uninfected control (not recorded which).

A word on this clonotype: A read error may explain this, as a much larger clone is one base away. The chain couples TRBV7-3 to TRBJ2-3; 8 nucleotides agree with TRBD1. Germline CDR1 reads SGHTA; CDR2 reads FQGTGA. The CDR3 has 13 amino acids. The chain's CDR3 is CASSIFRDRTLNF. As DNA, the CDR3 is TGTGCCAGCAGCATATTCCGGGACAGGACACTCAATTTT. The entire variable domain, with the rest obtained from reference TRBV7-3 and TRBJ2-3, is as follows: GAGVSQTPSNKVTEKGKYVELRCDPISGHTALYWYRQSLGQGPEFLIYFQGTGAADDSGLPNDRFFAVRPEGSVSTLKIQRTERGDSAVYLCASSIFRDRTLNFGPGTRLTVL.

The chain couples TRBV7-2 to TRBJ2-7; TRBD1 matches 9 bases. V trimming: 6 bases; J trimming: 5 bases; junction bases outside the gene matches: 5. The CDR3 is 13 residues long. Germline CDR1 reads SGHTA; CDR2 reads FQGNSA. DNA for the CDR3: TGTGCCAGCAGGAATACAGGGGGCAACGAGCAGTACTTC. Its translation: CASRNTGGNEQYF.

This clonotype was recorded at least ten times. This chain links TRBV30 with TRBJ1-2; D might be TRBD1 (6 bases). V lost 0 bases to trimming and J lost 7 bases, with 12 bases between them. CDR1 is GTSNPN, CDR2 SVGIG, per germline (reference sequence). The CDR3 is 13 amino acids. The CDR3 reads CAWSVHGGGGYTF. In DNA form, the CDR3 reads TGTGCCTGGAGTGTACACGGGGGCGGTGGCTACACCTTC.

A few counts support this clonotype. The V and J genes are TRBV19 and TRBJ2-1; 11 bases fit TRBD2. The V segment lost 5 bases and the J segment 0 bases; nucleotides outside the gene matches: 12. CDR1 and CDR2 (germline): LNHDA, SQIVND (reference sequence). The CDR3 extends over 19 amino acids. The CDR3 bases are TGTGCCAGTAGTTTCGCCCGACTAGCGGGAAGTAGCTCCTACAATGAGCAGTTCTTC. This translates into CASSFARLAGSSSYNEQFF.

This clonotype was counted at least ten times. The chain couples TRBV11-2 to TRBJ2-7; D not resolved. Looked up from germline, CDR1 is SGHAT and CDR2 is FQNNGV. CDR3 size: 12 residues. V was trimmed by 1 base and J by 2 bases, leaving 3 bases between them. CDR3 coding DNA: TGTGCCAGCAGCTTAGCAACCTACGAGCAGTACTTC. It specifies CASSLATYEQYF.

The rearrangement links TRBV3-1 to TRBJ2-1, with 12 bases matching TRBD2. With the DNA end fitting TRBJ2-7 better, the J assignment may be wrong. CDR1 and CDR2 from the germline V gene are LGHDT and YNNKEL (reference sequence). The CDR3 totals 16 residues. This CDR3 is CASSPLLAGGSNEQYF. The CDR3 DNA is TGTGCCAGCAGCCCCCTTCTAGCGGGGGGGTCCAATGAGCAGTACTTC.

In its sample, this clonotype was seen a few times. V and J are TRBV12-3 or TRBV12-4 and TRBJ1-5; possible D gene TRBD1, 6 bases. CDR3 size: 13 residues. Trimming cost V 7 bases and J 4 bases, with 11 bases left between them. The CDR3 is CASTQGQNQPQHF. The DNA of the CDR3 is TGTGCCAGCACCCAAGGACAGAATCAGCCCCAGCATTTT.

This clonotype has ten or more counts. The chain couples TRBV5-1 to TRBJ2-5; D possibly corresponds to TRBD1 (5 bases). CDR3 length: 13 amino acids. V lost 4 bases, J lost 5 bases, and 12 bases lay in between. Germline-derived CDR1 and CDR2 are SGHRS and YFSETQ. In nucleotides, the CDR3 is TGCGCCAGCAGCGAGATCAGGGTTGAGACCCAGTACTTC. Amino acid sequence: CASSEIRVETQYF.

This clonotype was recorded at least ten times. The chain is built from TRBV28 and TRBJ1-5; D remains ambiguous. The V end was cut by 5 bases, the J end by 3 bases, with 8 bases between. This CDR3 region has 13 residues. CDR1 is MDHEN, CDR2 SYDVKM, per germline. The CDR3 DNA follows: TGTGCCAGCAGTAGAGGCCTCAATCAGCCCCAGCATTTT. Its translation is CASSRGLNQPQHF. Variable domain in full (rest from reference TRBV28 and TRBJ1-5): DVKVTQSSRYLVKRTGEKVFLECVQDMDHENMFWYRQDPGLGLRLIYFSYDVKMKEKGDIPEGYSVSREKKERFSLILESASTNQTSMYLCASSRGLNQPQHFGDGTRLSIL.

This clonotype was detected once. The chain employs TRBV13 and TRBJ1-1, with TRBD1 matching 8 bases. Germline CDR1 reads PRHDT; CDR2 reads FYEKMQ (reference sequence). The ends lost 3 bases at V and 9 bases at J; junction bases unmatched: 3. The length of the CDR3 is 12 residues. The CDR3 bases are TGTGCCAGCAGCTTGGGACAGGATAAAGCTTTCTTT. It codes for CASSLGQDKAFF.